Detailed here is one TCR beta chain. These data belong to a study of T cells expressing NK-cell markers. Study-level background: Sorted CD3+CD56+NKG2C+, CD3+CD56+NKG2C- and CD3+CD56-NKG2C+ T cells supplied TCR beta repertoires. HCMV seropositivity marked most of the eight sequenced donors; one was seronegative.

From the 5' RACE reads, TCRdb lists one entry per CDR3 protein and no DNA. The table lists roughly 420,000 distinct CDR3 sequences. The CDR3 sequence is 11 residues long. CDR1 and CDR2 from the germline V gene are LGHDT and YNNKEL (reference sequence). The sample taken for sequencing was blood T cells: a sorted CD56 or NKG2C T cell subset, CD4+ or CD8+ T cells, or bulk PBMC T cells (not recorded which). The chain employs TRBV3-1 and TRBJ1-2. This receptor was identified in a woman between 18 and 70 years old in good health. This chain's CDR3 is CASSQYYGYTF.